The TCR beta chain under discussion was sequenced for a study of blood T cell repertoires in COVID-19. Overall study context: Sites in the United States, Italy and Spain provided acute and convalescent COVID-19 samples. PBMCs, B-cell-depleted T cells, or T cells were the source of the cDNA or gDNA that made up the material.

Authors' processing steps: Reference gene primer amplification in the assay estimated nucleated cell counts. Sequencing used immunoSEQ multiplex PCR; TCRdb keeps in-frame clones, though not all of them. The D gene and trimming were derived from the DNA, and the V and J assignments and clone size from that table. Of about 170,000 clones in the sample, 85% to 95% are singletons; the top ten hold 0.45% to 0.65%. V shed 6 bases and J shed 6 bases, with 12 bases lying between them. The CDR3 runs to 14 residues. CDR1 and CDR2 (germline): MNHNY, SVGAGI (reference sequence). This chain connects TRBV6-6 to TRBJ1-6, with a weak D call TRBD1 (5 bases). The sequence derives from a man aged 50 to 60 with acute or convalescent COVID-19. Sequencing was done on a sample of peripheral blood. The CDR3 bases are TGTGCCAGCAGAACGGGGGTCCCTAATTCACCCCTCCACTTT. Residues: CASRTGVPNSPLHF.